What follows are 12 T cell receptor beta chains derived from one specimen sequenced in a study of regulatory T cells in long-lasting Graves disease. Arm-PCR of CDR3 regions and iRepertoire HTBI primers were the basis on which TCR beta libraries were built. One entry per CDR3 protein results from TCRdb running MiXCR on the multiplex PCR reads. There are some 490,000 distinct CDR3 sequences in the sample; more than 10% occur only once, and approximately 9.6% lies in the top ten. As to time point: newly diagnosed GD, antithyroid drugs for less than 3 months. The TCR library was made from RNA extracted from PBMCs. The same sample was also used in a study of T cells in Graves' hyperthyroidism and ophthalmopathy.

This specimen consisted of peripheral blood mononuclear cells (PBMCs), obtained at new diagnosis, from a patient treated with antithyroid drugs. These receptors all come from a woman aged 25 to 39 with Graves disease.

CDR3 bases: TGCGCCAGCAGCATAAACAGGCTGGGGTACACTGAAGCTTTCTTT. It codes for CASSINRLGYTEAFF. The V and J genes are TRBV4-3 and TRBJ1-1; D perhaps matches TRBD1 (5 bases). The germline gives CDR1 LGHNA, CDR2 YSLEER. CDR3 size: 15 residues. V was shortened by 5 bases and J by 3 bases, with 16 bases between the two germline ends.

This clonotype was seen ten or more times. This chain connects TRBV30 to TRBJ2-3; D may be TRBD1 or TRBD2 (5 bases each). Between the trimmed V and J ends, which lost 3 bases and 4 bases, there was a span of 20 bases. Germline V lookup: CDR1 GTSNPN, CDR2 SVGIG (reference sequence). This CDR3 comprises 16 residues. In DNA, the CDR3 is TGTGCCTGGAGGCCCCCACTTGGGGGTCCGTCAGATACGCAGTATTTT. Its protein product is CAWRPPLGGPSDTQYF.

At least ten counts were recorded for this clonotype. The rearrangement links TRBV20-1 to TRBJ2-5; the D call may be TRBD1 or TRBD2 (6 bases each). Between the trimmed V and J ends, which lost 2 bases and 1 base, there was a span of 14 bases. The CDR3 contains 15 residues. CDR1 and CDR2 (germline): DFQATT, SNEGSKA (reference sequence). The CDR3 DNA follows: TGCAGTGCTAGACCGGGGGCCCGCCCCCAAGAGACCCAGTACTTC. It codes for CSARPGARPQETQYF.

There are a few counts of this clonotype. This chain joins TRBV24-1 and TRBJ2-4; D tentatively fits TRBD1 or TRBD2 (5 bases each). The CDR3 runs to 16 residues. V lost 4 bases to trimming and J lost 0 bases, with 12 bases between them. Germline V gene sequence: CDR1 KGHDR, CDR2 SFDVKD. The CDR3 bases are TGTGCCACCAGTGACTCTACCGGGACAGCCAAAAACATTCAGTACTTC. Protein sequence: CATSDSTGTAKNIQYF.

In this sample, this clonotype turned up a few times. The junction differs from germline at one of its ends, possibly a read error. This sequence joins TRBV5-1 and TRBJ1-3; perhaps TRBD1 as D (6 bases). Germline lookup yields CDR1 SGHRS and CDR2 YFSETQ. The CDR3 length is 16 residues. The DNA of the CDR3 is TGCGCCAGCAGACCGGTTGGGGGCGTCGGTGGAAACACTATATATTTT. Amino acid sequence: CASRPVGGVGGNTIYF. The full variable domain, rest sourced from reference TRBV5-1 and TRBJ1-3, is KAGVTQTPRYLIKTRGQQVTLSCSPISGHRSVSWYQQTPGQGLQFLFEYFSETQRNKGNFPGRFSGRQFSNSRSEMNVSTLELGDSALYLCASRPVGGVGGNTIYFGEGSWLTVV.

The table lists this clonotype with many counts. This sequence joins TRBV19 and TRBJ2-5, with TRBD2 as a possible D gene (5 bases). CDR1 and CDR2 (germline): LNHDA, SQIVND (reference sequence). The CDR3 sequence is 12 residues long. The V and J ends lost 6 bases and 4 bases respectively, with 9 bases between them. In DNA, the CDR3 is TGTGCCAGTAGCGGGAATCGAGAGACCCAGTACTTC. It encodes CASSGNRETQYF.

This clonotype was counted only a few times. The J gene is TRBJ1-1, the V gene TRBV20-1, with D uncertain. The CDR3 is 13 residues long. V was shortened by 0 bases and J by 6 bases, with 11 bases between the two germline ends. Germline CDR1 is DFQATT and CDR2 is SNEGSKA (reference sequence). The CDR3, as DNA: TGCAGTGCTAGAGAAAGGGATTGGGCTGAAGCTTTCTTT. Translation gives CSARERDWAEAFF.

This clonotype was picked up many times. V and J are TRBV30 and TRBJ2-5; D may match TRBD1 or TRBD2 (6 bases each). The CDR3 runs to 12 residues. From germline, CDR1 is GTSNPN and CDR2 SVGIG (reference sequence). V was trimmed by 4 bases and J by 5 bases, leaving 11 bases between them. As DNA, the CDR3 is TGTGCCTGGACGGGGGCGGGCGAGACCCAGTACTTC. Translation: CAWTGAGETQYF.

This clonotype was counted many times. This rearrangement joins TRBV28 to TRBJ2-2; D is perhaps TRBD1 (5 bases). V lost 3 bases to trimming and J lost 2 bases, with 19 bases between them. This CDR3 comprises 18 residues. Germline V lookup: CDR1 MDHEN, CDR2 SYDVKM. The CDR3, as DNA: TGTGCCAGCAGTTTTAATACAGGTCGTCGAACAAACACCGGGGAGCTGTTTTTT. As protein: CASSFNTGRRTNTGELFF.

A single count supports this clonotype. The CDR3 is CASRPRTGSPLYGYTF. In DNA form, the CDR3 reads TGTGCCAGCAGACCGAGAACCGGGTCTCCTCTCTATGGCTACACCTTC. V and J are TRBV11-2 and TRBJ1-2, with D hard to call. Germline V gives CDR1 SGHAT, CDR2 FQNNGV. The CDR3 covers 16 residues. With 6 bases removed from V and 4 bases from J, the gap between germline ends came to 21 bases.

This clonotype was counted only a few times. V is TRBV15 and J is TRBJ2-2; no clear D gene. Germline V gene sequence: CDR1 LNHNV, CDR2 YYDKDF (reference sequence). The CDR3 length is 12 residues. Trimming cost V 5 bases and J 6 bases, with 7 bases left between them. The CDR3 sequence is CATSATAGELFF. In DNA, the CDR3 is TGTGCCACCAGCGCAACAGCCGGGGAGCTGTTTTTT.

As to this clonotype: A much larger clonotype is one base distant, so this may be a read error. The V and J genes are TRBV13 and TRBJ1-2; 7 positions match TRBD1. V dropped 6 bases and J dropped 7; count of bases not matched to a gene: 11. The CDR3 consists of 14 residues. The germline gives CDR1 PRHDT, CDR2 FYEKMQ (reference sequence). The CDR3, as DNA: TGTGCCAGCAGACATAGGGGACAGAAGATTGGCTACACCTTC. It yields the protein CASRHRGQKIGYTF.